This TCR beta chain stems from a study of blood T cells in healthy people across ages (dated by TCRdb to 2015 to 2017). Some background on the complete study: In model experiments, roughly one uniquely barcoded TCR beta cDNA molecule per two T cells was captured by template switching. The study measured age-related changes in TCR beta repertoire diversity using deep sequencing normalized with unique cDNA molecular identifiers. The donors were split into four age groups: young (average 16 years), middle-aged (around 37), aged (more than 55) and long-lived (approximately 89). To avoid experimental bias, donors of different ages were randomly spread across the sequencing lanes. The study analyzed two additional independent replicas of 1 million unique cDNA reads from the same blood draw for two donors, one aged 18 to 30 and one aged 80 or older.

CDR1 and CDR2 (SNHLY, FYNNEI) derive from the germline V gene. The CDR3 runs 17 residues from the cysteine to the phenylalanine. Only the CDR3 DNA stays, 51 bases, in frame from base 1. Germline trimming: 3 bases from V, 0 bases from J; junction bases outside gene matches: 9. The full study reports these points: The percentage of naive T cells measured by flow cytometry correlated strongly with observed TCR beta diversity. Bulk unsorted PBMC profiling prevented conclusive comparison of naive and antigen-experienced compartments. The long-lived group showed more naive CD4+ T cells, fewer expanded clones and increased TCR diversity than the aged group, suggesting age selection. Because the CMV infection status of the donors was unknown, age-related changes in expanded clonotypes may potentially have been confounded. Estimates of total diversity based on one million sequenced T cells were regarded as lower bounds and as underestimates. As age increased, observed TCR beta diversity per million T cells dropped in a roughly linear way, and a significant reduction was already evident by age 40.

Library prep was done by 5' RACE. Sequencer: Illumina HiSeq 2500. The second PCR ran for roughly 6 to 11 cycles and used a J-beta primer mix along with a sample-barcoded 5' primer. A template-switch 5' adaptor carrying 12 random nucleotides introduced a unique molecular identifier onto each TCR beta cDNA molecule. Each sample yielded at least 2.5 million CDR3-containing paired-end reads. All of the RNA was converted into first-strand cDNA using the Mint cDNA synthesis kit, with a TRBC-specific oligonucleotide serving as the primer. After uracil-DNA glycosylase treatment, a first 18-cycle PCR used universal primers M1SS and BC2_uni_R on all cDNA. The published analysis was carried out like this. For normalization, 1 million high-quality reads were randomly selected from each sample, with every read carrying a distinct molecular identifier. Reads sharing molecular identifiers were discarded rather than binned into consensus sequences. MiTCR, set to a Q25 quality threshold and the strictest error-elimination algorithm, was used for CDR3 identification, clonotype clustering and error correction. A nonparametric unseen species model using Euler transformation provided a lower-bound estimate of total TCR beta diversity. Through fastp at Q25 and MiXCR, TCRdb rebuilt clones from the public reads, retaining in-frame beta chains. Identical CDR3 protein sequences are pooled into one entry, listed with their most common genes and DNA. Here the V and J calls rest on TCRdb's processing, not on the authors' analysis. Here the sample has more than 1,400,000 distinct CDR3 sequences; 35% to 45% occur a single time. In total, the top ten clones hold 7% to 9% of the sample.

In regard to this clonotype: What this receptor recognizes is not known. It has no much larger one-base neighbor in the sample; base qualities were not kept.

The 40 or so donors, aged about 6 to 100 years, were systemically healthy Caucasian individuals from Russia. Approximately 10 milliliters of peripheral blood were collected from each donor into EDTA-treated Vacutainer tubes. Ficoll-Paque density-gradient centrifugation was used to isolate PBMCs, with at least 7 million per sample. Trizol reagent was used to extract total RNA from the PBMCs, yielding at least 5 micrograms per sample. The percentages of naive CD45RAhigh/CD27high T cells were determined by flow cytometry on a PBMC aliquot from every donor. Material for sequencing was blood. The clonotype originates from a woman aged 18 to 35 in good health. The rearranged segments are TRBV2 and TRBJ2-3; 7 bases in the junction line up with TRBD2. The CDR3 region has the sequence CASSERGRALSTDTQYF. The DNA reads TGTGCCAGCAGTGAGCGGGGGAGAGCTCTTAGCACAGATACGCAGTATTTT. The reference TRBV2 and TRBJ2-3 proteins fill in what lies around the CDR3, so the full variable domain reads EPEVTQTPSHQVTQMGQEVILRCVPISNHLYFYWYRQILGQKVEFLVSFYNNEISEKSEIFDDQFSVERPDGSNFTLKIRSTKLEDSAMYFCASSERGRALSTDTQYFGPGTRLTVL.